The TCR beta chain under discussion was sequenced for a study of shared clonotypes between healthy human individuals. Naive CD8 isolation took CD45RO-negative cells positively selected for CCR7 and excluded terminally differentiated effector memory CD45RA+ cells. This clone came up a few times. Antigen unknown. Original data processing: There were no quality scores in the junction-only immunoSEQ sequences, so filtering differed. Assay: immunoSEQ multiplex PCR; the TCRdb copy retains only in-frame clones and omits some. V, J and clone size were drawn from that table, and D and trimming were deduced from the DNA. This table holds hundreds of thousands of clones, about 90% found once. Germline lookup yields CDR1 SNHLY and CDR2 FYNNEI. Trimming took 5 bases from V and 7 from J; bases not matched to a gene: 10. The CDR3 is 15 residues long. Regarding the study as a whole: Rarefaction showed that sequencing of sorted subsets was incomplete (despite large depth). The study found about 5% of naive CD4 clonotypes shared across a few donors.

Sequences were obtained from naive CD8+ T cells sorted from blood. The sequence was collected from a man aged 30 to 39 in good health. The V gene is TRBV2, the J gene TRBJ2-7, with 11 nucleotides matching TRBD2. The CDR3 region has the DNA TGTGCCAGCAGTCTAACTAGCGGGAGTTCGGAAGAGCAGTACTTC. It translates to CASSLTSGSSEEQYF. The full variable domain, completed using reference TRBV2 and TRBJ2-7, is EPEVTQTPSHQVTQMGQEVILRCVPISNHLYFYWYRQILGQKVEFLVSFYNNEISEKSEIFDDQFSVERPDGSNFTLKIRSTKLEDSAMYFCASSLTSGSSEEQYFGPGTRLTVT.